Below, 13 T cell receptor beta chains from the same sample are listed, as sequenced in a study of control samples from healthy donors and cancer patients. The protocol was immunoSEQ multiplex PCR, while the TCRdb copy is restricted to in-frame clones and leaves out a portion. Found here are about 75,000 clones, approximately 94% of them singletons; the top ten hold 6.2%. Specimen: blood. These receptors were obtained from a woman aged 40 to 55 in good health.

The CDR3 DNA reads as TGTGCCAGCACCCTTGGGACAAACGGCAATCAGCCCCAGCATTTT. It specifies CASTLGTNGNQPQHF. The genes are TRBV28 and TRBJ1-5; D may be TRBD1 (6 bases). The V gene's germline CDR1 is MDHEN and CDR2 SYDVKM. CDR3 length: 15 residues. V lost 7 bases and J lost 2, with 15 bases in between.

This chain uses TRBV19 with TRBJ2-3; TRBD1 might be the D (6 bases). The germline gives CDR1 LNHDA, CDR2 SQIVND (reference sequence). The V end was cut by 7 bases, the J end by 8 bases, with 19 bases between. The CDR3 loop spans 14 amino acids. The CDR3 bases are TGTGCCAGTAATACCGGGACCTTAGGGGGTACGCAGTATTTT. Protein sequence: CASNTGTLGGTQYF.

The chain is built from TRBV4-1 and TRBJ1-1, with a tentative D call TRBD1 (6 bases). The CDR3 consists of 15 residues. Germline CDR1 and CDR2: MGHRA and YSYEKL. The germline V and J ends were trimmed by 5 bases and 5 bases, with 18 bases remaining between them. CDR3 in amino acids: CASSGKRSGDTEAFF. For the CDR3, the DNA is TGCGCCAGCAGCGGAAAGAGGTCAGGGGATACTGAAGCTTTCTTT.

J is TRBJ2-3 and V is TRBV5-1, with 10 bases identical to TRBD2. J was trimmed by 2 bases and V by 6 bases; bases with no gene match: 9. Germline lookup yields CDR1 SGHRS and CDR2 YFSETQ. CDR3 length: 16 residues. CDR3 amino acids: CASTRGGTSDTDTQYF. The DNA of the CDR3 is TGCGCCAGCACCCGCGGGGGGACTAGCGACACAGATACGCAGTATTTT.

The chain carries TRBV4-2 and TRBJ2-1; TRBD2 matches 10 bases. The CDR3 has 16 amino acids. V dropped 0 bases and J dropped 7; count of bases not matched to a gene: 6. Germline lookup yields CDR1 LGHNA and CDR2 YNFKEQ. The CDR3 here is CASSQESGGAGNEQFF. As DNA, the CDR3 is TGTGCCAGCAGCCAAGAAAGCGGGGGGGCTGGAAATGAGCAGTTCTTC.

The rearrangement joins TRBV6-5 to TRBJ1-2; the D gene is possibly TRBD1 (6 bases). From germline, CDR1 is MNHEY and CDR2 SVGAGI. Trimming took off 9 bases at V and 8 bases at J, with 19 bases between the two ends. CDR3 length: 13 amino acids. The CDR3 DNA reads as TGTGCCAGTACAAGTACAGGGTGGAGCGGCTACACCTTC. Encoded protein: CASTSTGWSGYTF.

The genes are TRBV28 and TRBJ1-3, with D hard to call. Germline CDR1 and CDR2: MDHEN and SYDVKM. This CDR3 region has 12 residues. V gave up 2 bases and J gave up 4 bases, with 3 bases separating them. For the CDR3, the DNA is TGTGCCAGCAGTTTAGCCGGAAACACCATATATTTT. Its protein product is CASSLAGNTIYF.

The chain links TRBV18 to TRBJ2-3; a possible D gene is TRBD2 (6 bases). V was clipped by 0 bases and J by 4 bases, with 11 bases between them. Germline V CDR1 and CDR2: KGHSH, LQKENI. The CDR3 runs to 15 residues. The CDR3 DNA is TGTGCCAGCTCACCACCGGGGCGGGGTTCAGATACGCAGTATTTT. Translated: CASSPPGRGSDTQYF.

The rearrangement links TRBV12-3 or TRBV12-4 to TRBJ1-2, with 7 bases fitting TRBD1. V gave up 5 bases and J gave up 4 bases; unmatched junction bases: 4. CDR3 length: 13 amino acids. CDR3 sequence reads: CASSMGQSYGYTF. The CDR3 DNA reads as TGTGCCAGCAGTATGGGACAGAGCTATGGCTACACCTTC.

This sequence joins TRBV19 and TRBJ1-5, with D possibly being TRBD1 (5 bases). The CDR3 is 15 residues long. CDR1 LNHDA and CDR2 SQIVND come from the germline V gene (reference sequence). V lost 3 bases and J 1 base, leaving 10 bases between the germline ends. The CDR3 nucleotides are TGTGCCAGTAGTATGGGGCAGGGAAGCAATCAGCCCCAGCATTTT. It codes for CASSMGQGSNQPQHF.

This clone appeared a single time. This rearrangement joins TRBV7-9 to TRBJ1-2, with D perhaps TRBD1 (5 bases). The germline V gene has CDR1 SEHNR and CDR2 FQNEAQ (reference sequence). Trimming pared 1 base from V and 10 bases from J, leaving 10 bases between. The CDR3 spans 12 residues. The CDR3 sequence is CASSLVRADYTF. The DNA of the CDR3 is TGTGCCAGCAGCTTAGTCAGGGCAGACTACACCTTC.

This clone appeared once. This rearrangement joins TRBV12-3 or TRBV12-4 to TRBJ1-1; a possible D gene is TRBD1 (5 bases). V was shortened by 1 base and J by 5 bases, with 8 bases between the two germline ends. CDR3 size: 13 residues. The CDR3 DNA is TGTGCCAGCAGTTTAGGAGGGGCTACTGAAGCTTTCTTT. It specifies CASSLGGATEAFF.

The chain couples TRBV7-9 to TRBJ2-1; D is perhaps TRBD2 (5 bases). V lost 1 base, J lost 0 bases, and 13 bases lay in between. This CDR3 contains 17 residues. Germline loops: CDR1 SEHNR, CDR2 FQNEAQ (reference sequence). The CDR3 sequence: CASSLGGGLSSYNEQFF. The CDR3 DNA reads as TGTGCCAGCAGCTTAGGAGGCGGGTTGAGCTCCTACAATGAGCAGTTCTTC.